These 3 T cell receptor beta chains originate from one sample sequenced in a study of cytotoxic CD8 clonotypes in ibrutinib-treated CLL. Some clones are missing from TCRdb's copy, which holds only in-frame ones; the method was immunoSEQ multiplex PCR. The sample consists of roughly 200,000 clones, 75% to 85% of them appearing once. The specimen was PBMCs, collected after 12 months of ibrutinib treatment. These receptors originate from a human donor with chronic lymphocytic leukemia.

The CDR3 DNA reads as TGTGCCAGCTCACCTATGGGGGCTGGCACAGATACGCAGTATTTT. Translating gives CASSPMGAGTDTQYF. This sequence joins TRBV18 and TRBJ2-3; possibly TRBD1 for D (6 bases). The germline gives CDR1 KGHSH, CDR2 LQKENI. The CDR3 has 15 amino acids. With 3 bases removed from V and 1 base from J, the gap between germline ends came to 11 bases.

This CDR3 is CASSQPGGADEAFF. The DNA of the CDR3 is TGCGCCAGCAGCCAACCGGGGGGGGCCGATGAAGCTTTCTTT. The rearrangement uses TRBV4-1 and TRBJ1-1; maybe TRBD1 (6 bases). Trimming pared 2 bases from V and 7 bases from J, leaving 14 bases between. CDR1 and CDR2 from the germline V gene are MGHRA and YSYEKL. The CDR3 spans 14 residues.

The chain is built from TRBV19 and TRBJ1-2; TRBD1 is a possible D gene (5 bases). This CDR3 spans 13 amino acids. The V and J ends lost 7 bases and 3 bases respectively, with 12 bases between them. CDR1 is LNHDA and CDR2 is SQIVND in the germline V gene (reference sequence). Written as DNA, the CDR3 is TGTGCCAGTACCTACGACAGCTACTATGGCTACACCTTC. Translated, it gives CASTYDSYYGYTF.